One sample yielded the 25 T cell receptor beta chains listed below, sequenced in a study of T cell responses to AZD1222 COVID-19 vaccine (dated by TCRdb to 2020 to 2023). The library was built by means of the immunoSEQ multiplex PCR assay. The source is immuneACCESS, and TCRdb retained only in-frame sequences with V and J called. Part of the clones is not carried over; for the studies checked, unresolved V genes explain less than half of this, and the remainder is unexplained. The sample records 75,000 to 90,000 clones, less than 95% of which are singletons. The ten largest account for 25% to 30% of the sample. Per the publication, the time point label means: about 28 days (+/-7) after the second vaccine dose. This sample comprised peripheral blood, obtained 28 days after the second AZD1222 dose. The origin of the receptors is an adult who received the AZD1222 COVID-19 vaccine.

The chain couples TRBV7-2 to TRBJ2-7; D is perhaps TRBD2 (5 bases). CDR1 and CDR2 from the germline V gene are SGHTA and FQGNSA. V lost 0 bases and J lost 2, with 14 bases in between. This CDR3 contains 16 residues. The CDR3 coding sequence is TGTGCCAGCAGCTTAGCGGCTAAGAGCGGAACCTACGAGCAGTACTTC. This codes for CASSLAAKSGTYEQYF.

This clone appeared a single time. V and J are TRBV24-1 and TRBJ2-1, with 13 bases that match TRBD2. The V gene end was trimmed by 5 bases and the J gene end by 9 bases; junction bases not matched to a gene: 3. CDR1 and CDR2 from the germline V gene are KGHDR and SFDVKD. The CDR3 runs 14 residues. CDR3 in DNA: TGTGCCACCAGTGGGACTAGCGGGAGTAGTGAGCAGTTCTTC. Residues: CATSGTSGSSEQFF.

V and J are TRBV5-1 and TRBJ1-6, with unresolved D. This CDR3 contains 14 residues. Trimming took 0 bases from V and 10 from J, leaving 11 bases between them. CDR1 is SGHRS and CDR2 is YFSETQ in the germline V gene. CDR3 in DNA: TGCGCCAGCAGCTTGGAGGGTCTTGACTCACCCCTCCACTTT. Amino acids: CASSLEGLDSPLHF.

The V call is TRBV6-2 or TRBV6-3, the J call TRBJ2-7; 11 nucleotides line up with TRBD1. Germline lookup yields CDR1 MNHEY and CDR2 SVGEGT. With 2 bases clipped from V and 4 bases from J, the junction kept 10 bases outside the gene matches. CDR3 length: 17 amino acids. CDR3: CASSYQAPGQGVYEQYF. The DNA for the CDR3 is TGTGCCAGCAGTTACCAAGCGCCGGGACAGGGGGTTTACGAGCAGTACTTC.

V gene TRBV11-2 combines with J gene TRBJ2-3; 14 positions agree with TRBD2. Germline CDR1 is SGHAT and CDR2 is FQNNGV. The V gene end was trimmed by 6 bases and the J gene end by 3 bases; junction bases not matched to a gene: 8. The CDR3 extends over 17 amino acids. In DNA, the CDR3 is TGTGCCAGCAGAACGGGACTAGCGGGAGTACGAACAGATACGCAGTATTTT. Encoded protein: CASRTGLAGVRTDTQYF.

The chain uses TRBV7-2 and TRBJ2-7, with TRBD2 identical over 9 bases. The CDR3 is made up of 17 amino acids. The germline CDR1 and CDR2 sequences are SGHTA and FQGNSA. Losses at the gene ends were 4 bases for V and 3 bases for J; bases not matched to a gene: 13. Written as DNA, the CDR3 is TGTGCCAGCAGCTCACGAACGGCTAGCGGGGTTTTCTACGAGCAGTACTTC. It translates to CASSSRTASGVFYEQYF.

This chain links TRBV18 with TRBJ2-1; unclear D gene. The CDR3 sequence is 17 residues long. Germline V CDR1 and CDR2: KGHSH, LQKENI. V gave up 0 bases and J gave up 4 bases, with 16 bases separating them. This chain's CDR3 is CASSPPLGSPFYNEQFF. In nucleotides, the CDR3 is TGTGCCAGCTCACCACCCCTCGGCTCACCCTTTTACAATGAGCAGTTCTTC.

This chain joins TRBV11-2 and TRBJ2-3, with D unresolved. Trimming cost V 1 base and J 3 bases, with 8 bases left between them. The CDR3 is made up of 14 amino acids. Germline CDR1 reads SGHAT; CDR2 reads FQNNGV. The CDR3 region is CASSLVPVTDTQYF. In DNA, the CDR3 is TGTGCCAGCAGCTTAGTCCCCGTGACAGATACGCAGTATTTT.

The V gene is TRBV7-9, the J gene TRBJ2-7; TRBD1 matches 9 bases. V shed 5 bases and J 2 bases; nucleotides not matched to a gene: 4. The CDR3 is 14 amino acids. In germline, CDR1 is SEHNR, CDR2 FQNEAQ (reference sequence). This CDR3 reads CASSTGQGTYEQYF. In DNA form, the CDR3 reads TGTGCCAGCAGCACCGGACAGGGGACCTACGAGCAGTACTTC.

The chain combines TRBV28 with TRBJ1-2, with D possibly matching TRBD1 (5 bases). With 6 bases removed from V and 4 bases from J, the gap between germline ends came to 21 bases. The V gene's germline CDR1 is MDHEN and CDR2 SYDVKM. This CDR3 has 16 amino acids. CDR3 bases: TGTGCCAGCAGCCCGACCCGCCGGGGGGGTGGCTATGGCTACACCTTC. It codes for CASSPTRRGGGYGYTF.

This clone occurred a few times. The J gene is TRBJ2-1, the V gene TRBV7-2; the D gene could be TRBD1 or TRBD2 (5 bases each). V lost 5 bases, J lost 7 bases, and 21 bases lay in between. CDR1 and CDR2 from the germline V gene are SGHTA and FQGNSA. This CDR3 region has 16 residues. For the CDR3, the DNA is TGTGCCAGCAGCGAGGGGCTTTGGGGAGTGTCGAATGAGCAGTTCTTC. Translated, it gives CASSEGLWGVSNEQFF.

CDR3 amino acids: CASSPTGTGVQPQHF. DNA of the CDR3: TGTGCCAGCTCACCAACCGGGACAGGGGTCCAGCCCCAGCATTTT. The V gene is TRBV18, the J gene TRBJ1-5; 10 nucleotides line up with TRBD1. Germline trimming cut 2 bases from V and 7 bases from J; bases unmatched to any gene: 5. This CDR3 contains 15 residues. Per the germline V gene, CDR1 is KGHSH and CDR2 is LQKENI.

The chain couples TRBV2 to TRBJ2-5, with 9 positions matching TRBD2. The CDR3 has 15 amino acids. Unmatched junction bases numbered 6, after V lost 4 bases and J lost 3 bases. Germline CDR1 is SNHLY and CDR2 is FYNNEI. The CDR3, as DNA: TGTGCCAGCAGTGGGAGACTAGCGGTTAAAGAGACCCAGTACTTC. Amino acids: CASSGRLAVKETQYF.

The chain combines TRBV5-5 with TRBJ2-7; the match to TRBD1 covers 8 bases. After removal of 3 bases from V and 7 bases from J, the junction contained 3 bases not matched to a gene. Germline values: CDR1 SGHKS, CDR2 YYEKEE (reference sequence). The CDR3 is 12 residues long. CDR3 sequence reads: CASSWTGLEQYF. The CDR3 bases are TGTGCCAGCAGCTGGACAGGGCTAGAGCAGTACTTC.

The V and J genes are TRBV28 and TRBJ1-3, with D perhaps TRBD1 (6 bases). CDR1 is MDHEN, CDR2 SYDVKM, per germline. Trimming removed 10 bases at V and 11 bases at J, with 21 bases between. This CDR3 comprises 13 residues. CDR3 coding DNA: TGTGCCACCATCCCGGGACAACACTCTGCCATATATTTT. Protein product: CATIPGQHSAIYF.

This clone was found a few times. The rearrangement links TRBV14 to TRBJ2-4, with 7 bases aligning to TRBD2. V shed 4 bases and J 5 bases; nucleotides not matched to a gene: 5. The germline V gene has CDR1 SGHDN and CDR2 FVKESK. CDR3 length: 14 residues. CDR3 bases: TGTGCCAGCAGCCCCAGCGGGGCCCAAAACATTCAGTACTTC. Its translation: CASSPSGAQNIQYF.

This chain links TRBV19 with TRBJ1-2; D unclear. Between the trimmed V and J ends, which lost 3 bases and 8 bases, there was a span of 10 bases. The CDR3 contains 12 residues. The germline gives CDR1 LNHDA, CDR2 SQIVND (reference sequence). CDR3 coding DNA: TGTGCCAGTAGTATCCCGGGCTGGGGCTACACCTTC. Its translation is CASSIPGWGYTF. Drawing the rest from reference TRBV19 and TRBJ1-2, the complete variable domain is DGGITQSPKYLFRKEGQNVTLSCEQNLNHDAMYWYRQDPGQGLRLIYYSQIVNDFQKGDIAEGYSVSREKKESFPLTVTSAQKNPTAFYLCASSIPGWGYTFGSGTRLTVV.

The rearrangement joins TRBV28 to TRBJ2-3, with 9 nucleotides matching TRBD2. The CDR3 spans 14 residues. The junction had 3 bases not matched to a gene; V was cut back by 6 bases and J by 2 bases. Germline V gene sequence: CDR1 MDHEN, CDR2 SYDVKM. The CDR3 loop reads CASRLAGITDTQYF. DNA for the CDR3: TGTGCCAGCAGGCTAGCGGGGATCACAGATACGCAGTATTTT.

The genes are TRBV6-5 and TRBJ1-2; tentative D call: TRBD1 (5 bases). Germline V gene sequence: CDR1 MNHEY, CDR2 SVGAGI. V lost 7 bases and J 3 bases, leaving 15 bases between the germline ends. The CDR3 covers 14 residues. The CDR3 region is CASTGTESYYGYTF. CDR3 in DNA: TGTGCCAGCACCGGGACTGAGTCATACTATGGCTACACCTTC.

With respect to this clone: The same CDR3 arises from other DNA sequences in this sample as well. The rearrangement joins TRBV18 to TRBJ1-4, with 9 bases identical to TRBD1. V lost 2 bases and J lost 6; bases outside the gene matches: 1. The CDR3 runs to 14 residues. Per the germline V gene, CDR1 is KGHSH and CDR2 is LQKENI. The CDR3 reads CASSPRTGDEKLFF. The CDR3 DNA is TGTGCCAGCTCACCAAGGACAGGGGATGAAAAACTGTTTTTT.

The V call is TRBV7-9, the J call TRBJ2-5; 9 bases match TRBD2. Germline CDR1 is SEHNR and CDR2 is FQNEAQ (reference sequence). This CDR3 comprises 14 residues. With 6 bases clipped from V and 2 bases from J, the junction kept 4 bases outside the gene matches. The CDR3 sequence: CASSLAGGQETQYF. The CDR3 DNA reads TGTGCCAGCAGTTTGGCGGGGGGGCAAGAGACCCAGTACTTC.

The chain joins TRBV11-1 to TRBJ2-1, with D perhaps TRBD1 or TRBD2 (5 bases each). V lost 1 base to trimming and J lost 1 base, with 11 bases between them. The CDR3 length is 16 residues. Germline V gene sequence: CDR1 SGHAT, CDR2 FQDESV (reference sequence). CDR3: CASSLGDDPSYNEQFF. The CDR3 coding sequence is TGTGCCAGCAGCTTAGGGGACGATCCTTCCTACAATGAGCAGTTCTTC.

The J gene is TRBJ2-7, the V gene TRBV11-1; D perhaps matches TRBD1 (5 bases). Between the trimmed V and J ends, which lost 5 bases and 5 bases, there was a span of 16 bases. The germline CDR1 and CDR2 sequences are SGHAT and FQDESV (reference sequence). The CDR3 is made up of 14 amino acids. DNA of the CDR3: TGTGCCAGCAGCATACCCGGCAGGGAACACGAGCAGTACTTC. Its protein product is CASSIPGREHEQYF.

The rearrangement joins TRBV5-6 to TRBJ1-2; 7 bases map to TRBD1. Germline assignment: CDR1 SGHDT and CDR2 YYEEEE. Trimming took 5 bases from V and 9 from J; bases not matched to a gene: 7. This CDR3 contains 12 residues. The CDR3 DNA is TGTGCCAGCAGTTCACCGACAGGGAGCTACACCTTC. This sequence encodes CASSSPTGSYTF.

This sequence joins TRBV28 and TRBJ2-3, with D tentatively TRBD2 (6 bases). Germline assignment: CDR1 MDHEN and CDR2 SYDVKM. V dropped 8 bases and J dropped 3 bases, with 9 bases sitting between them. CDR3 size: 12 residues. The DNA for the CDR3 is TGTGCCAGCTTCGGGGGAACAGATACGCAGTATTTT. Translating it yields CASFGGTDTQYF.